This TCR beta chain was obtained from a study of beta chain features in type 1 diabetes. Study-wide points: Shorter TCRB CDR3s, moderately but significantly so, marked every one of the four CD4+ subsets in Type 1 diabetes patients. A definitive answer on HLA type influencing TCRB rearrangement was not reached here. Among type 1 diabetes patients, VDJ junctions had fewer insertions and more deletions.

Trimming left V 3 bases short and J 3 bases short, with 12 bases between. Germline V gene data show CDR1 as SGDLS and CDR2 as YYNGEE. This CDR3 has 15 amino acids. Regarding this clone: Its target is not known.

What was sequenced were expressed TCRB transcripts, since all of the isolated RNA had been reverse transcribed. The table came from immunoSEQ multiplex PCR; TCRdb's copy has only in-frame clones and leaves some out. The sample lists 500,000 to 700,000 clones, 15% seen once, with more than 0.08% in the top ten. This clonotype originated in a man aged 18 to 29 in good health. The sample consisted of naive CD4+ T cells from blood. This chain links TRBV9 with TRBJ2-2, with D maybe TRBD1 (6 bases). This CDR3 reads CASSAHTGYTGELFF. For the CDR3, the DNA is TGTGCCAGCAGCGCCCATACAGGGTACACCGGGGAGCTGTTTTTT.